Listed below are T cell receptor beta chains from one sample, sequenced in a study of blood T cell repertoires in COVID-19. The repertoire was sequenced with immunoSEQ multiplex PCR; TCRdb's copy has only in-frame clones and lacks some. Of 90,000 to 150,000 clones detected, 70% to 80% appear once; the ten largest clones hold 2.5% to 3%. The sequenced material came from peripheral blood. The receptor set was obtained from a man in his fifties or sixties with acute or convalescent COVID-19. The CDR3 runs from the conserved cysteine through the conserved F or W. A D gene is named only where the DNA matches it firmly. Clone sizes are given selectively: once, few, many, or a class where the clone is expanded.

j_call v_call d_call clone_size cdr3_aa cdr3_nt
TRBJ2-2 TRBV20-1 TRBD2 - CSASLPSGSPGELFF TGCAGTGCTAGTCTACCCAGCGGGAGTCCCGGGGAGCTGTTTTTT
TRBJ2-2 TRBV19 TRBD2 - CASSASGRATRELFF TGTGCCAGTAGTGCTAGCGGGAGAGCCACCAGGGAGCTGTTTTTT
TRBJ1-4 TRBV9 - - CASSPRTGGNEKLFF TGTGCCAGCAGCCCGAGGACGGGGGGAAATGAAAAACTGTTTTTT
TRBJ2-3 TRBV29-1 TRBD1 - CSVDRGPARDTQYF TGCAGCGTCGACAGGGGGCCCGCAAGAGATACGCAGTATTTT
TRBJ2-5 TRBV9 - - CASSALQETQYF TGTGCCAGCAGCGCCCTCCAAGAGACCCAGTACTTC
TRBJ2-2 TRBV9 TRBD2 - CASSGGRNSANTGELFF TGTGCCAGCAGCGGCGGGAGGAACAGCGCGAACACCGGGGAGCTGTTTTTT
TRBJ2-5 TRBV19 TRBD1 - CASSIQGAGETQYF TGTGCCAGTAGTATCCAGGGGGCTGGGGAGACCCAGTACTTC
TRBJ1-1 TRBV11-2 - - CASVLRVDMNTEAFF TGTGCCAGCGTCCTCAGGGTGGACATGAACACTGAAGCTTTCTTT
TRBJ1-5 TRBV6-5 - - CASSPSFSRNQPQHF TGTGCCAGCAGCCCCTCCTTTTCGAGAAATCAGCCCCAGCATTTT
TRBJ1-5 TRBV5-1 TRBD1 - CASSPGQFSDQPQHF TGCGCCAGCAGTCCGGGACAGTTTAGCGATCAGCCCCAGCATTTT
TRBJ2-7 TRBV19 TRBD1 - CASSIRQGSYEQYF TGTGCCAGTAGTATACGACAGGGGTCCTACGAGCAGTACTTC
TRBJ1-5 TRBV5-6 - once CASRAQGSNQPQHF TGTGCCAGCAGGGCTCAGGGGAGCAATCAGCCCCAGCATTTT
TRBJ2-3 TRBV5-1 - - CASSLVTAEDTQYF TGCGCCAGCAGCTTGGTAACCGCGGAAGATACGCAGTATTTT
TRBJ2-5 TRBV5-1 - - CASSFGLNRETQYF TGCGCCAGCAGCTTCGGACTCAACCGAGAGACCCAGTACTTC
TRBJ2-2 TRBV3-1/TRBV3-2 - - CASSPRGAGGELFF TGTGCCAGCAGCCCCCGGGGAGCCGGCGGGGAGCTGTTTTTT
TRBJ1-1 TRBV5-8 - - CASSLDSGREAAFF TGTGCCAGCAGCTTGGATAGTGGCAGGGAAGCAGCTTTCTTT
TRBJ1-5 TRBV5-4 - once CASSAEQGFNQPQHF TGTGCCAGCAGCGCGGAACAGGGTTTCAATCAGCCCCAGCATTTT
TRBJ2-1 TRBV10-1 - - CASSRDLNEQFF TGCGCCAGCAGTAGAGATCTCAATGAGCAGTTCTTC
TRBJ2-7 TRBV6-6 TRBD1 once CASSHRDRTYEQYF TGTGCCAGCAGTCACCGGGACAGGACCTACGAGCAGTACTTC
TRBJ1-4 TRBV11-2 - few CASSLGSGGAEQEKLFF TGTGCCAGCAGCTTAGGGTCGGGGGGGGCTGAACAAGAAAAACTGTTTTTT
TRBJ2-7 TRBV12-3/TRBV12-4 - once CASSLGPTYEQYF TGTGCCAGCAGTTTAGGTCCAACCTACGAGCAGTACTTC
TRBJ2-1 TRBV3-1/TRBV3-2 TRBD2 - CASSQGGGPRNEQFF TGTGCCAGCAGCCAAGGCGGGGGACCACGCAATGAGCAGTTCTTC
TRBJ1-6 TRBV30 TRBD1 - CAWSLYGGQGDSPLHF TGTGCCTGGAGTCTCTATGGCGGACAGGGAGATTCACCCCTCCACTTT
TRBJ1-1 TRBV18 TRBD1 - CASSPTGYGTEAFF TGTGCCAGCTCACCGACAGGGTATGGCACTGAAGCTTTCTTT
TRBJ2-7 TRBV3-1/TRBV3-2 TRBD2 - CASSPGLAHYEQYF TGTGCCAGCAGCCCGGGACTAGCGCATTACGAGCAGTACTTC
TRBJ2-7 TRBV7-6 - medium-sized CASSLKPTQPNEQYF TGTGCCAGCAGCTTAAAGCCAACACAGCCCAACGAGCAGTACTTC
TRBJ1-2 TRBV4-1 TRBD1 once CASSLNRGPNYGYTF TGCGCCAGCAGCCTTAACAGGGGACCTAACTATGGCTACACCTTC
TRBJ1-2 TRBV7-2 - - CASSFTGIPHGYTF TGTGCCAGCAGCTTTACAGGGATCCCCCACGGCTACACCTTC
TRBJ1-1 TRBV3-1/TRBV3-2 TRBD1 - CASSPADRGTEAFF TGTGCCAGCAGCCCCGCGGACAGGGGCACTGAAGCTTTCTTT
TRBJ1-2 TRBV14 - - CASSQEMGLDYGYTF TGTGCCAGCAGCCAAGAGATGGGGCTGGACTATGGCTACACCTTC
TRBJ1-6 TRBV6-4 - - CASSDSGTPTSPLHF TGTGCCAGCAGTGACTCCGGGACACCCACTTCACCCCTCCACTTT
TRBJ1-1 TRBV5-6 - - CASSFSRTMNTEAFF TGTGCCAGCAGCTTTTCAAGAACAATGAACACTGAAGCTTTCTTT
TRBJ2-7 TRBV9 - - CASSVEVGGYEQYF TGTGCCAGCAGCGTAGAGGTGGGGGGCTACGAGCAGTACTTC
TRBJ2-1 TRBV6-1 TRBD2 - CASSEIAGVDEQFF TGTGCCAGCAGTGAAATAGCGGGAGTTGATGAGCAGTTCTTC
TRBJ1-4 TRBV28 - - CASSLGLYNEKLFF TGTGCCAGCAGTTTAGGTCTCTATAATGAAAAACTGTTTTTT
TRBJ2-1 TRBV9 TRBD2 - CASSGRLAGGVYNEQFF TGTGCCAGCAGCGGACGACTAGCGGGGGGCGTCTACAATGAGCAGTTCTTC